Listed here are 4 T cell receptor beta chains from one sample, sequenced in a study of T cells in Graves' hyperthyroidism and ophthalmopathy. TCR beta CDR3 sequences were amplified from RNA transcripts. Carried out on the TCR CDR3, a first-round RT-PCR used the HTBI primer set. TCRdb called the multiplex PCR reads again in MiXCR, with one record for every CDR3 protein. The profile shows a few hundred thousand distinct CDR3 sequences, about a sixth of them singletons. Sample: blood. The receptor source for this set is a woman aged 25-40 years with Graves' hyperthyroidism.

This clonotype was seen at least ten times. The gene calls are TRBV2 and TRBJ2-7; tentatively, D is TRBD1 or TRBD2 (5 bases each). The CDR3 spans 13 residues. Germline values: CDR1 SNHLY, CDR2 FYNNEI. Trimming took off 7 bases at V and 6 bases at J, with 16 bases between the two ends. The DNA of the CDR3 is TGTGCCAGCACCTCGGGGAAGGGGATCGAGCAGTACTTC. It is translated as CASTSGKGIEQYF. The entire variable domain, with the rest obtained from reference TRBV2 and TRBJ2-7, is as follows: EPEVTQTPSHQVTQMGQEVILRCVPISNHLYFYWYRQILGQKVEFLVSFYNNEISEKSEIFDDQFSVERPDGSNFTLKIRSTKLEDSAMYFCASTSGKGIEQYFGPGTRLTVT.

This clonotype was seen a few times. The chain carries TRBV4-1 and TRBJ2-7; the D gene is possibly TRBD2 (6 bases). The CDR3 runs 16 residues. V dropped 0 bases and J dropped 3 bases, with 15 bases sitting between them. From germline, CDR1 is MGHRA and CDR2 YSYEKL. This chain's CDR3 is CASSQDRSGLIYEQYF. CDR3 in DNA: TGCGCCAGCAGCCAAGATAGATCGGGACTGATCTACGAGCAGTACTTC.

This clonotype was seen repeatedly, ten times or more. This chain uses TRBV11-2 with TRBJ2-7; no clear D. This CDR3 region has 14 residues. Looked up from germline, CDR1 is SGHAT and CDR2 is FQNNGV. The V gene lost 4 bases and the J gene lost 3 bases, with 13 bases spanning the gap. The CDR3 protein is CASSYDPAFYEQYF. The CDR3 coding sequence is TGTGCCAGCAGCTACGATCCTGCCTTCTACGAGCAGTACTTC.

J is TRBJ2-3 and V is TRBV6-1; TRBD1 might be the D (7 bases). Trimming stripped 7 bases from V and 4 bases from J, with 15 bases between. The CDR3 length is 14 residues. Germline CDR1 MNHNS, CDR2 SASEGT. This chain's CDR3 is CASTGGGAADTQYF. The CDR3 DNA reads as TGTGCCAGCACTGGAGGGGGCGCGGCAGATACGCAGTATTTT.